A selection of T cell receptor beta chains follows, all from one sample in a study of blood T cell repertoires in COVID-19. Produced via immunoSEQ multiplex PCR; TCRdb's table is partial and in-frame only. The sample shows fewer than 130,000 clones, approximately 90% of them seen only once. The material sequenced was peripheral blood. These receptors originate from a woman aged 50 to 65 with acute or convalescent COVID-19. CDR3s include the opening cysteine and the closing phenylalanine or tryptophan. The D gene is left open where the match is weak. Expanded clones are given a class, and other clones once, few, many or no size at all.

j_call: TRBJ2-7
d_call: -
clone_size: once
v_call: TRBV9
cdr3_nt: TGTGCCAGCAGCCCCGCCAGGGTTTCCTACGAGCAGTACTTC
cdr3_aa: CASSPARVSYEQYF

j_call: TRBJ2-7
d_call: TRBD1
clone_size: -
v_call: TRBV5-1
cdr3_nt: TGCGCCAGCAGCCCTTCCCATGGGACAGAAGGTACCGCGGAGCAGTACTTC
cdr3_aa: CASSPSHGTEGTAEQYF

j_call: TRBJ2-7
d_call: -
clone_size: once
v_call: TRBV7-9
cdr3_nt: TGTGCCAGCAGCTACACCTACGAGCAGTACTTC
cdr3_aa: CASSYTYEQYF

j_call: TRBJ1-2
d_call: TRBD1
clone_size: -
v_call: TRBV6-5
cdr3_nt: TGTGCCATTCACGGTGGGGACAGCGTCAACTATGGCTACACCTTC
cdr3_aa: CAIHGGDSVNYGYTF

j_call: TRBJ2-1
d_call: TRBD2
clone_size: -
v_call: TRBV28
cdr3_nt: TGTGCCAGCAGTTTATCCCGGGGGGGCGACTACAATGAGCAGTTCTTC
cdr3_aa: CASSLSRGGDYNEQFF

j_call: TRBJ1-2
d_call: -
clone_size: once
v_call: TRBV6-5
cdr3_nt: TGTGCCAGCAGCCTCGGGACTTTCTATGGCTACACCTTC
cdr3_aa: CASSLGTFYGYTF

j_call: TRBJ2-7
d_call: TRBD2
clone_size: -
v_call: TRBV4-2
cdr3_nt: TGTGCCAGCAGCCAAGATGGGGGGGACGAGGAGCAGTACTTC
cdr3_aa: CASSQDGGDEEQYF

j_call: TRBJ1-3
d_call: TRBD1
clone_size: -
v_call: TRBV6-5
cdr3_nt: TGTGCCGTGGGACAGGGGGCAATCGGAAACACCATATATTTT
cdr3_aa: CAVGQGAIGNTIYF

j_call: TRBJ1-1
d_call: -
clone_size: -
v_call: TRBV5-8
cdr3_nt: TGTGCCAGCAGCCGACTCTTGAACACTGAAGCTTTCTTT
cdr3_aa: CASSRLLNTEAFF

j_call: TRBJ1-1
d_call: TRBD1
clone_size: -
v_call: TRBV18
cdr3_nt: TGTGCCAGCTCAGCCAACAGGGGATCAGGCACTGAAGCTTTCTTT
cdr3_aa: CASSANRGSGTEAFF

j_call: TRBJ2-3
d_call: -
clone_size: few
v_call: TRBV5-1
cdr3_nt: TGCGCCAGCAGCTTGGCGCCCAGAACCACAGATACGCAGTATTTT
cdr3_aa: CASSLAPRTTDTQYF

j_call: TRBJ1-4
d_call: -
clone_size: few
v_call: TRBV12-3/TRBV12-4
cdr3_nt: TGTGCCAGCAGTTTCGGACAGAATGAAAAACTGTTTTTT
cdr3_aa: CASSFGQNEKLFF

j_call: TRBJ2-7
d_call: -
clone_size: -
v_call: TRBV4-1
cdr3_nt: TGCGCCAGCAGCCAAGAGGTGGGGGGAAGCTACGAGCAGTACTTC
cdr3_aa: CASSQEVGGSYEQYF

j_call: TRBJ2-5
d_call: -
clone_size: -
v_call: TRBV7-9
cdr3_nt: TGTGCCAGCAGCGGAGGGACCCAGTACTTC
cdr3_aa: CASSGGTQYF

j_call: TRBJ1-4
d_call: TRBD1
clone_size: -
v_call: TRBV10-3
cdr3_nt: TGTGCCATCAGACAGGGGGTAGATGAAAAACTGTTTTTT
cdr3_aa: CAIRQGVDEKLFF

j_call: TRBJ1-2
d_call: TRBD1
clone_size: -
v_call: TRBV7-9
cdr3_nt: TGTGCCAGCAGCCCGGGACAGGTCTATGGCTACACCTTC
cdr3_aa: CASSPGQVYGYTF

j_call: TRBJ1-1
d_call: -
clone_size: -
v_call: TRBV5-1
cdr3_nt: TGCGCCAGCAGCTTGGGAAACAGGAGATTGAACACTGAAGCTTTCTTT
cdr3_aa: CASSLGNRRLNTEAFF

j_call: TRBJ2-1
d_call: TRBD2
clone_size: -
v_call: TRBV11-2
cdr3_nt: TGTGCCAGCAGCCCCCCTTTCGGGGCGGGAGGGCCTTGGAATGAGCAGTTCTTC
cdr3_aa: CASSPPFGAGGPWNEQFF

j_call: TRBJ2-2
d_call: -
clone_size: few
v_call: TRBV14
cdr3_nt: TGTGCCAGCAGCCAATTAACATTCGGGGGGGAGCTGTTTTTT
cdr3_aa: CASSQLTFGGELFF

j_call: TRBJ1-5
d_call: TRBD1
clone_size: -
v_call: TRBV4-2
cdr3_nt: TGTGCCAGCAGCCCGCTTGACAGGGGGGGTCTCAATCAGCCCCAGCATTTT
cdr3_aa: CASSPLDRGGLNQPQHF

j_call: TRBJ2-1
d_call: -
clone_size: -
v_call: TRBV5-1
cdr3_nt: TGCGCCAGCAGCTTGACAATCCAGGGTGGCAATGAGCAGTTCTTC
cdr3_aa: CASSLTIQGGNEQFF

j_call: TRBJ2-2
d_call: -
clone_size: -
v_call: TRBV5-1
cdr3_nt: TGCGCCAGCAGCCTGTATAACACCGGGGAGCTGTTTTTT
cdr3_aa: CASSLYNTGELFF

j_call: TRBJ1-2
d_call: TRBD1
clone_size: -
v_call: TRBV19
cdr3_nt: TGTGCCAGTAGTCCCGACAGGGCAGCTGTAGACTATGGCTACACCTTC
cdr3_aa: CASSPDRAAVDYGYTF

j_call: TRBJ2-4
d_call: -
clone_size: -
v_call: TRBV2
cdr3_nt: TGTGCCGGTGGGACACAGAACATTCAGTACTTC
cdr3_aa: CAGGTQNIQYF

j_call: TRBJ2-5
d_call: -
clone_size: -
v_call: TRBV7-9
cdr3_nt: TGTGCCAGCAGCTTAGGACTAGAAGAGACCCAGTACTTC
cdr3_aa: CASSLGLEETQYF

j_call: TRBJ1-5
d_call: -
clone_size: -
v_call: TRBV5-1
cdr3_nt: TGCGCCAGCAGCTTGGCCGAGGATCTTGATCAGCCCCAGCATTTT
cdr3_aa: CASSLAEDLDQPQHF

j_call: TRBJ1-1
d_call: TRBD1
clone_size: -
v_call: TRBV2
cdr3_nt: TGTGCCAGCAGTCCTAGAGAGACAGGGCCCACTGAAGCTTTCTTT
cdr3_aa: CASSPRETGPTEAFF

j_call: TRBJ2-3
d_call: TRBD1
clone_size: -
v_call: TRBV2
cdr3_nt: TGTGCCAGCAGAGGGGACAGGGTGGCCACAGATACGCAGTATTTT
cdr3_aa: CASRGDRVATDTQYF

j_call: TRBJ1-1
d_call: -
clone_size: -
v_call: TRBV19
cdr3_nt: TGTGCCAGTAGCTCTGGGGCAGGGGTACAAGCTTTCTTT
cdr3_aa: CASSSGAGVQAFF

j_call: TRBJ2-3
d_call: TRBD2
clone_size: -
v_call: TRBV3-1/TRBV3-2
cdr3_nt: TGTGCCAGCAGCCAAGAAGTCCCGGGACTAGCGGGAGAGAGAGGTACGCAGTATTTT
cdr3_aa: CASSQEVPGLAGERGTQYF

j_call: TRBJ2-3
d_call: TRBD1
clone_size: -
v_call: TRBV10-3
cdr3_nt: TGTGCCATGGCTGCACAGGGGTTTTCAGATACGCAGTATTTT
cdr3_aa: CAMAAQGFSDTQYF

j_call: TRBJ1-1
d_call: -
clone_size: few
v_call: TRBV7-9
cdr3_nt: TGTGCCAGCAGCTCAGGGGCTCATAACACTGAAGCTTTCTTT
cdr3_aa: CASSSGAHNTEAFF

j_call: TRBJ1-5
d_call: -
clone_size: -
v_call: TRBV6-5
cdr3_nt: TGTGCCAGCACAGGGATGAACAATCAGCCCCAGCATTTT
cdr3_aa: CASTGMNNQPQHF

j_call: TRBJ2-1
d_call: -
clone_size: -
v_call: TRBV28
cdr3_nt: TGTGCCATCCCCGGGACAAAGCAGTTCTTC
cdr3_aa: CAIPGTKQFF

j_call: TRBJ2-1
d_call: -
clone_size: -
v_call: TRBV18
cdr3_nt: TGTGCCAGCTCACCAGGGGCAGGGAAATTCTTC
cdr3_aa: CASSPGAGKFF

j_call: TRBJ2-7
d_call: -
clone_size: -
v_call: TRBV5-1
cdr3_nt: TGCGCCAGCAGCTTTACAGGGTACGAGCAGTACTTC
cdr3_aa: CASSFTGYEQYF

j_call: TRBJ1-1
d_call: -
clone_size: -
v_call: TRBV3-1/TRBV3-2
cdr3_nt: TGTGCCAGCAGCCAACTCGCGGCGAGGAACACTGAAGCTTTCTTT
cdr3_aa: CASSQLAARNTEAFF